This entry is about one TCR beta chain. A spike-in of synthetic TCR analog templates was added to each PCR. Repertoires were generated with immunoSEQ multiplex PCR, while TCRdb's copy carries only in-frame clones and drops some. Of fewer than 130,000 clones in the sample, around 82% are singletons; the top ten hold more than 2%. The data derive from a study of PD-L1 blockade in urothelial cancer. In the study overall: Anywhere from 0 to 3 prior chemotherapy regimens had been received by patients. Blood analysis took place 3 weeks (second dose) and 6 weeks after treatment start.

After removal of 6 bases from V and 3 bases from J, the junction contained 7 bases not matched to a gene. Germline V gene data show CDR1 as GTSNPN and CDR2 as SVGIG (reference sequence). The CDR3 contains 15 residues. The sequence derives from a man in his fifties or sixties with urothelial cancer. Sequencing used PBMCs, obtained around atezolizumab (anti-PD-L1) treatment. The chain joins TRBV30 to TRBJ2-3; 12 bases are a match to TRBD2. In DNA, the CDR3 is TGTGCCTGTGCGGTAGGACTAGCGGGGACAGATACGCAGTATTTT. Translation: CACAVGLAGTDTQYF.